The 9 T cell receptor beta chains given below trace back to one sample, sequenced in a study of blood T cell repertoires in COVID-19 (TCRdb year 2020). To prepare the library, the immunoSEQ multiplex PCR assay was applied. Not all clones reach the TCRdb copy of this immuneACCESS table, which keeps in-frame sequences only. Checked studies attribute under half of the gap to unresolved V genes and leave the rest unexplained. Counted in this sample were about 300,000 clones; under 90% of them appeared once. The top ten constitute 8.5% to 12% of the sample. Sequenced sample: PBMCs or T cells enriched from blood (not recorded which). The receptors originated from a woman younger than 35 who had recovered from COVID-19.

The gene calls are TRBV6-5 and TRBJ2-2; 8 positions agree with TRBD2. This CDR3 region has 14 residues. J was trimmed by 1 base and V by 5 bases; bases with no gene match: 0. CDR1 MNHEY and CDR2 SVGAGI come from the germline V gene. The CDR3 bases are TGTGCCAGCAGTACTAGCGGGAACACCGGGGAGCTGTTTTTT. This codes for CASSTSGNTGELFF.

The chain links TRBV10-1 to TRBJ2-1, with 11 bases that match TRBD2. The J segment lost 6 bases and the V segment lost 4 bases, leaving 5 bases of the junction unmatched. The CDR3 runs 15 residues. Germline CDR1 WNHNN, CDR2 SYGVQD (reference sequence). CDR3 amino acids: CASSGPGLAANEQFF. The CDR3 DNA reads TGCGCCAGCAGTGGTCCGGGACTAGCGGCCAATGAGCAGTTCTTC.

This clone came up many times. The gene calls are TRBV4-2 and TRBJ2-1; TRBD1 matches at 9 bases. This CDR3 comprises 15 residues. CDR1 is LGHNA and CDR2 is YNFKEQ in the germline V gene. The V segment lost 4 bases and the J segment 5 bases; nucleotides outside the gene matches: 6. CDR3 DNA sequence: TGTGCCAGCAGCCCGGGACAGGGAGTTCACAATGAGCAGTTCTTC. This sequence encodes CASSPGQGVHNEQFF.

The genes are TRBV7-2 and TRBJ1-2; tentative D call: TRBD1 (6 bases). The CDR3 spans 13 residues. The ends were cut back, 5 bases at V and 4 bases at J, with 11 bases in the middle. Per the germline V gene, CDR1 is SGHTA and CDR2 is FQGNSA. Here the CDR3 DNA reads TGTGCCAGCAGCAGGGGGAAGGGCTATGGCTACACCTTC. This encodes CASSRGKGYGYTF.

This clone appeared a single time. The V and J genes are TRBV19 and TRBJ1-3, with unresolved D. V lost 5 bases and J 4 bases, leaving 15 bases between the germline ends. The germline gives CDR1 LNHDA, CDR2 SQIVND (reference sequence). The length of the CDR3 is 15 residues. The CDR3 sequence is CASSARLLGGNTIYF. In DNA, the CDR3 is TGTGCCAGTAGTGCCCGACTATTGGGAGGAAACACCATATATTTT.

This chain joins TRBV13 and TRBJ1-6; the D is unclear. Germline CDR1 PRHDT, CDR2 FYEKMQ (reference sequence). The V end lost 2 bases, the J end lost 0 bases, and 8 bases lay between the germline ends. The CDR3 contains 16 residues. The CDR3 sequence is CASSLTGSSYNSPLHF. The DNA of the CDR3 is TGTGCCAGCAGCTTAACGGGGAGCTCCTATAATTCACCCCTCCACTTT. The entire variable domain, with the rest obtained from reference TRBV13 and TRBJ1-6, is as follows: AAGVIQSPRHLIKEKRETATLKCYPIPRHDTVYWYQQGPGQDPQFLISFYEKMQSDKGSIPDRFSAQQFSDYHSELNMSSLELGDSALYFCASSLTGSSYNSPLHFGNGTRLTVT.

J is TRBJ2-3 and V is TRBV3-1 (or the pseudogene TRBV3-2); D is perhaps TRBD2 (6 bases). The CDR3 length is 16 residues. CDR1 is LGHDT and CDR2 is YNNKEL in the germline V gene (reference sequence). V was shortened by 4 bases and J by 0 bases, with 14 bases between the two germline ends. In nucleotides, the CDR3 is TGTGCCAGCAGCCCACATAGCGGAGCCAGCACAGATACGCAGTATTTT. This encodes CASSPHSGASTDTQYF.

The V call is TRBV14, the J call TRBJ1-1, with D perhaps TRBD1 (6 bases). Trimming removed 4 bases at V and 9 bases at J, with 18 bases between. CDR3 length: 14 residues. The germline V gene encodes CDR1 SGHDN and CDR2 FVKESK. The CDR3 reads CASSPTTGTPKAFF. DNA of the CDR3: TGTGCCAGCAGCCCGACGACCGGGACACCGAAAGCTTTCTTT.

The V call is TRBV19, the J call TRBJ2-7; 9 positions agree with TRBD2. Looked up from germline, CDR1 is LNHDA and CDR2 is SQIVND (reference sequence). Trimming took 1 base from V and 1 from J; bases not matched to a gene: 2. CDR3 length: 15 amino acids. DNA for the CDR3: TGTGCCAGTAGTATAGGGACTAGCGCGTCCTACGAGCAGTACTTC. Amino acid sequence: CASSIGTSASYEQYF. The full variable domain, completed using reference TRBV19 and TRBJ2-7, is DGGITQSPKYLFRKEGQNVTLSCEQNLNHDAMYWYRQDPGQGLRLIYYSQIVNDFQKGDIAEGYSVSREKKESFPLTVTSAQKNPTAFYLCASSIGTSASYEQYFGPGTRLTVT.